This T cell receptor beta chain comes out of a study of cytomegalovirus exposure and HLA in healthy donors. As for the study in general: Around 85 million unique TCRs from HLA-typed donors were held in an early data release.

PCR used 60 Vbeta primers and 13 Jbeta primers. In the original workflow: Approximately 78 million unique TCR beta chains, about 11 million of them shared, were counted by a later analysis. The table came from immunoSEQ multiplex PCR; TCRdb's copy has only in-frame clones and leaves some out. The D gene and trimming were derived from the DNA, and the V and J assignments and clone size from that table. This table holds some 220,000 clones, more than 75% found once. CDR1 and CDR2 from the germline V gene are SGDLS and YYNGEE. Germline trimming cut 3 bases from V and 6 bases from J; bases unmatched to any gene: 3. This CDR3 has 14 amino acids.

The rearrangement uses TRBV9 and TRBJ1-6, with TRBD1 matching 7 bases. This sequence was found in a girl aged 2 to 9 in good health and CMV-seronegative. Sequenced sample: PBMCs. CDR3 protein: CASSEGAVNSPLHF. The CDR3, as DNA: TGTGCCAGCAGCGAGGGGGCGGTTAATTCACCCCTCCACTTT.